These T cell receptor beta chains were read from a single sample in a study of blood T cell repertoires in COVID-19. Measured with immunoSEQ multiplex PCR; TCRdb has only the in-frame clones, and not every one. The profile covers approximately 77,000 clones, with about 82% appearing a single time and roughly 9.1% taken by the ten largest. The sample consisted of peripheral blood. The receptors were sampled from a man between 45 and 60 years old with COVID-19, enrolled during active disease. Each CDR3 is given with its conserved first and last residue. A D gene is named only where the DNA matches it firmly. Some rows mark clone size as missing; the rest say once, few, many or name a class of expanded clone.

v_call	j_call	clone_size	d_call	cdr3_nt	cdr3_aa
TRBV28	TRBJ2-7	-	TRBD2	TGTGCCAGCAGTACGGGAGGGCTCCCTTGGGAGCAGTACTTC	CASSTGGLPWEQYF
TRBV6-1	TRBJ1-5	-	-	TGTGCCAGCAGTGTGGAGGGGCAGGGCGAGGATCAGCCCCAGCATTTT	CASSVEGQGEDQPQHF
TRBV29-1	TRBJ1-2	few	TRBD1	TGCAGCGTGTCACCGGGACAGGGGGGTGGCTACACCTTC	CSVSPGQGGGYTF
TRBV4-1	TRBJ2-1	-	TRBD2	TGCGCCAGCAGCCAAGTTACGGGAGGGGGAAATGAGCAGTTCTTC	CASSQVTGGGNEQFF
TRBV5-1	TRBJ2-6	-	TRBD1	TGCGCCAGCAGCCCGACAGGGAACTCTGGGGCCAACGTCCTGACTTTC	CASSPTGNSGANVLTF
TRBV29-1	TRBJ2-1	once	-	TGCAGCGTTGTGCGGGATGAGCAGTTCTTC	CSVVRDEQFF
TRBV10-3	TRBJ2-1	-	TRBD2	TGTGCCATCAGGGGGGATAGCGGGAGGAGCAACAATGAGCAGTTCTTC	CAIRGDSGRSNNEQFF
TRBV27	TRBJ1-5	-	-	TGTGCCAGCAGTGTCAACAGGGTCGGGAGCAATCAGCCCCAGCATTTT	CASSVNRVGSNQPQHF
TRBV6-1	TRBJ1-4	-	-	TGTGCCAGCAGTGAAGCTAGCGGGGGCAGTGAAAAACTGTTTTTT	CASSEASGGSEKLFF
TRBV28	TRBJ1-1	-	-	TGTGCCAGCAGTTCGCCAAGGGCCCAGGGGAACACTGAAGCTTTCTTT	CASSSPRAQGNTEAFF
TRBV2	TRBJ2-5	-	TRBD1	TGTGCCAGCAGTGAAGTATGGACAGGGGGAGAGACCCAGTACTTC	CASSEVWTGGETQYF
TRBV7-9	TRBJ2-1	-	TRBD2	TGTGCCAGCAATGAGTGGGAGGGCCGTAGTGAGCAGTTCTTC	CASNEWEGRSEQFF
TRBV6-5	TRBJ1-2	-	TRBD1	TGTGCCAGCAGCCTACAGGGGAGCTATGGCTACACCTTC	CASSLQGSYGYTF
TRBV7-2	TRBJ2-3	-	TRBD2	TGTGCCAGCAGCTTAGTACAGCGGGACCTCGGCACAGATACGCAGTATTTT	CASSLVQRDLGTDTQYF
TRBV29-1	TRBJ2-1	-	-	TGCAGCGTAGCTAGCGCCCGCTTCAATGAGCAGTTCTTC	CSVASARFNEQFF
TRBV3-1/TRBV3-2	TRBJ2-5	-	TRBD2	TGTGCCAGCAGCCAACTAGCGGGAGGGCCTGAGACCCAGTACTTC	CASSQLAGGPETQYF
TRBV3-1/TRBV3-2	TRBJ2-1	-	TRBD2	TGTGCCAGCAGCCAAGTCGGGAGGCAACACAATGAGCAGTTCTTC	CASSQVGRQHNEQFF
TRBV30	TRBJ2-1	-	-	TGTGCCTGGAGTGTACGTTCCCCGCTAGCAGACAATGAGCAGTTCTTC	CAWSVRSPLADNEQFF
TRBV5-1	TRBJ1-3	-	-	TGCGCCAGCAGCTTGGCCGGGGGATCCGGAAACACCATATATTTT	CASSLAGGSGNTIYF
TRBV7-2	TRBJ2-1	-	TRBD2	TGTGCCAGCAGCCAGGGACTAGCGGACAATGAGCAGTTCTTC	CASSQGLADNEQFF
TRBV11-2	TRBJ2-2	-	-	TGTGCCAGTCTCTTACAGGGGAACACCGGGGAGCTGTTTTTT	CASLLQGNTGELFF
TRBV4-1	TRBJ2-7	-	-	TGCGCCAGCAGCCCCCAACAGGACAGCCTCTCCTACGAGCAGTACTTC	CASSPQQDSLSYEQYF